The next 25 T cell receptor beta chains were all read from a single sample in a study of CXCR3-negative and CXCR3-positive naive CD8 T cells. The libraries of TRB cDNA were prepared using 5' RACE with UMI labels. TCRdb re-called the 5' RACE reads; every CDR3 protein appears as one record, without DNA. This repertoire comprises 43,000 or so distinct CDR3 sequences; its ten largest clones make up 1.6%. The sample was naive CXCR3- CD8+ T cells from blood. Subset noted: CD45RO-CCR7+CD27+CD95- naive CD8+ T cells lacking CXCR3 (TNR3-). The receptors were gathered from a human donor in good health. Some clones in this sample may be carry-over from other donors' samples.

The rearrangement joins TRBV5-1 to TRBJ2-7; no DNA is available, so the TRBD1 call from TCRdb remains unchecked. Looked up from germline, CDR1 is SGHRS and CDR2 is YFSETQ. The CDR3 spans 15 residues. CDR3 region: CASSLDGGPRYEQYF.

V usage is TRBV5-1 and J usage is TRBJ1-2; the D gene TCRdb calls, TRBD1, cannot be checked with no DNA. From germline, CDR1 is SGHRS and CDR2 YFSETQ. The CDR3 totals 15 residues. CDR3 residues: CASSSRDRGGYGYTF.

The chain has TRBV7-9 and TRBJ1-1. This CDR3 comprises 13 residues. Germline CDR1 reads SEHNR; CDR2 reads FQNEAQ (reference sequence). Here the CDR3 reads CASSLVADTEAFF.

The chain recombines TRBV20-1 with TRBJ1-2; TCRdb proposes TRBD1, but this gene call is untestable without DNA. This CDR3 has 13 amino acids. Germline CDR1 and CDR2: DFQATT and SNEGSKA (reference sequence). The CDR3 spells CSARGRGSYGYTF.

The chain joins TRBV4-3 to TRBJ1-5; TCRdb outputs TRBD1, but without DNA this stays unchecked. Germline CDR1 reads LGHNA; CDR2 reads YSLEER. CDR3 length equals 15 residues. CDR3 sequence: CASSQDSGVNQPQHF.

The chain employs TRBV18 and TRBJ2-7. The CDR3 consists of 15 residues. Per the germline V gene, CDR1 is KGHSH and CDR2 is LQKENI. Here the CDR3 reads CASSPPASSVYEQYF.

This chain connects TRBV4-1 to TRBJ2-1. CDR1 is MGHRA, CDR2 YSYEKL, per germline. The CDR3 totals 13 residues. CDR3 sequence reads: CASSQESYTEQFF.

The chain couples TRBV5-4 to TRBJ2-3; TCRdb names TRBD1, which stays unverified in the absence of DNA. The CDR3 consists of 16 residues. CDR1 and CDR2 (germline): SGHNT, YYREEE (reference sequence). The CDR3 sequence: CASSSELRDRGDTQYF.

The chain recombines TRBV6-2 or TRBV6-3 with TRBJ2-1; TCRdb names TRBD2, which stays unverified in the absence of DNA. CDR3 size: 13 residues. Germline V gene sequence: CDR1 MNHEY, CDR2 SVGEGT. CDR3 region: CATTSTSHNEQFF.

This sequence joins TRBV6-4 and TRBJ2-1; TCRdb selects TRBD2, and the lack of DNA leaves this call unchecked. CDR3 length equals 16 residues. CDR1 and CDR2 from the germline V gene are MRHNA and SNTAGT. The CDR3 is CASSDSTSGGHNEQFF.

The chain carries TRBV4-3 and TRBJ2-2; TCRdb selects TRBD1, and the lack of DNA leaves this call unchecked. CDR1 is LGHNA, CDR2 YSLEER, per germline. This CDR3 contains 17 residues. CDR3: CASSHGLQTTVTGELFF.

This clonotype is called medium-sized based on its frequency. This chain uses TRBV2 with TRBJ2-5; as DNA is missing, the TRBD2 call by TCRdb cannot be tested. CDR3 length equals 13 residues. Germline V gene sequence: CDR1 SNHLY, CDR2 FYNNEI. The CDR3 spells CASKASGGETQYF.

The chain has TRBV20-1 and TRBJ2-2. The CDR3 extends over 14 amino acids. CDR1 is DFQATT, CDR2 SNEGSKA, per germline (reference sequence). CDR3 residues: CSARGISDTGELFF.

The CDR3 protein is CASSPGLIAFF. The chain links TRBV6-5 to TRBJ1-1. Looked up from germline, CDR1 is MNHEY and CDR2 is SVGAGI. This CDR3 has 11 amino acids.

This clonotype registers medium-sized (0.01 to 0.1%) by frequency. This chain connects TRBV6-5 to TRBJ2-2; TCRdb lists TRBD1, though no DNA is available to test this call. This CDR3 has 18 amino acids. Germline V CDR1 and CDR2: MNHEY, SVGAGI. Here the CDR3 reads CASSYSTKRGASTGELFF.

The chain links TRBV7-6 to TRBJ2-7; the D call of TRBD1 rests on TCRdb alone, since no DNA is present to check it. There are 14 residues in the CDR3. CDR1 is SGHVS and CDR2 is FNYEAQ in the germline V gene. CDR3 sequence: CASSFGGYSYEQYF.

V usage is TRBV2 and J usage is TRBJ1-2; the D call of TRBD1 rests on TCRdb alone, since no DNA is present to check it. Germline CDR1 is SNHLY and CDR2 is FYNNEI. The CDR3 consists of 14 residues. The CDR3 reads CASSENPGNYGYTF.

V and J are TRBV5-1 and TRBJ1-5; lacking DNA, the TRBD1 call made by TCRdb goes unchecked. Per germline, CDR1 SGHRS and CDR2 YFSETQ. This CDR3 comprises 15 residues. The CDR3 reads CASSPGTGSEQPQHF.

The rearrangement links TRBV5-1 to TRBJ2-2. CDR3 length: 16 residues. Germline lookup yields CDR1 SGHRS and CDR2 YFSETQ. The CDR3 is CASSLGVNQNTGELFF.

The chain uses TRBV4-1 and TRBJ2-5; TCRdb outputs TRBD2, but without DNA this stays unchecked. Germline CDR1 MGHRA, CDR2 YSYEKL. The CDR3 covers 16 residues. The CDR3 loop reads CASSQEGGGAEETQYF.

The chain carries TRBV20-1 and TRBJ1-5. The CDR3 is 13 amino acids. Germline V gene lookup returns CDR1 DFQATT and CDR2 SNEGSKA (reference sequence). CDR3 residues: CSPALFSNQPQHF.

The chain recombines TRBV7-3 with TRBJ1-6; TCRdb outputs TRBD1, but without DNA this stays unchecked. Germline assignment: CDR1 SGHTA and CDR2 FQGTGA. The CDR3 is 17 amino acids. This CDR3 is CASSLRRVRDNGSPLHF. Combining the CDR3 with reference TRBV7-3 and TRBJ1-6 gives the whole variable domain GAGVSQTPSNKVTEKGKYVELRCDPISGHTALYWYRQSLGQGPEFLIYFQGTGAADDSGLPNDRFFAVRPEGSVSTLKIQRTERGDSAVYLCASSLRRVRDNGSPLHFGNGTRLTVT.

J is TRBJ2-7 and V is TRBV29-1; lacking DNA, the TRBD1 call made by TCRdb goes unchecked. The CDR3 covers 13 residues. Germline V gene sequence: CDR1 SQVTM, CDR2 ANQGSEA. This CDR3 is CSVRTGDGYEQYF.

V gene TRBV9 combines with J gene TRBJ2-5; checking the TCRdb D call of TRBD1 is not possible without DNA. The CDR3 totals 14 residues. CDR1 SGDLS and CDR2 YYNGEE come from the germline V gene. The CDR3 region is CASSVAGAQETQYF.

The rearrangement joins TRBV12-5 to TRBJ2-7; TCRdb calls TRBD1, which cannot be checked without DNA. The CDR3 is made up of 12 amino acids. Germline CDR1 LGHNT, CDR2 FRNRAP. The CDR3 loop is CASADRVYEQYF.